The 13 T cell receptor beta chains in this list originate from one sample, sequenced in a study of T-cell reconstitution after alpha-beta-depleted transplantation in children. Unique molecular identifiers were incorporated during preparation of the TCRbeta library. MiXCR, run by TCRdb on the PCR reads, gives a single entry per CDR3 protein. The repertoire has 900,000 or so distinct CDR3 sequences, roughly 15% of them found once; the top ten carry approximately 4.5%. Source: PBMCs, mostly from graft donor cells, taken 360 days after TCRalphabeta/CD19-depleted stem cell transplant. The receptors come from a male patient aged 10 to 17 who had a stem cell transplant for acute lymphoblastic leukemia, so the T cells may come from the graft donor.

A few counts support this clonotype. The CDR3 DNA is TGTGCCAGCAGCTTGGGTTTACTAGCGCCGGGGACAGATACGCAGTATTTT. Translated: CASSLGLLAPGTDTQYF. The chain combines TRBV5-5 with TRBJ2-3; 7 bases fit TRBD2. Germline V gene lookup returns CDR1 SGHKS and CDR2 YYEKEE (reference sequence). Losses at the gene ends were 0 bases for V and 3 bases for J; bases not matched to a gene: 10. This CDR3 has 17 amino acids.

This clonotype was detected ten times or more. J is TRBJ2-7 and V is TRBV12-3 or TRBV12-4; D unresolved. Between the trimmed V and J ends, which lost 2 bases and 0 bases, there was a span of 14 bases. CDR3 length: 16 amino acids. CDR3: CASSLTVTLNSYEQYF. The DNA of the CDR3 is TGTGCCAGCAGTTTAACGGTCACATTAAACTCCTACGAGCAGTACTTC.

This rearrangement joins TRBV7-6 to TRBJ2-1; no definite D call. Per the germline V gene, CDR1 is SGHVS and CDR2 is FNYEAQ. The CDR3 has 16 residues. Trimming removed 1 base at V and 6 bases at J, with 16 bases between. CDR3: CASSLGSRFGGNEQFF. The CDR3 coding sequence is TGTGCCAGCAGCTTAGGCAGTAGGTTTGGTGGCAATGAGCAGTTCTTC.

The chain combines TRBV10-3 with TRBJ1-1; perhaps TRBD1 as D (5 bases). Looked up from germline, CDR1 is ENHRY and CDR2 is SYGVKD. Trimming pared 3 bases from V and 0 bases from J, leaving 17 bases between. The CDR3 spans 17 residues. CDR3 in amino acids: CAISDQDRDRLNTEAFF. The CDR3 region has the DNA TGTGCCATCAGTGACCAGGACCGGGACCGCCTGAACACTGAAGCTTTCTTT.

Written as DNA, the CDR3 is TGTGCCAGCAGCCAATCGAACACTGAAGCTTTCTTT. This translates into CASSQSNTEAFF. The chain couples TRBV3-1 to TRBJ1-1, with unresolved D. V was shortened by 2 bases and J by 1 base, with 2 bases between the two germline ends. From germline, CDR1 is LGHDT and CDR2 YNNKEL (reference sequence). This CDR3 has 12 residues.

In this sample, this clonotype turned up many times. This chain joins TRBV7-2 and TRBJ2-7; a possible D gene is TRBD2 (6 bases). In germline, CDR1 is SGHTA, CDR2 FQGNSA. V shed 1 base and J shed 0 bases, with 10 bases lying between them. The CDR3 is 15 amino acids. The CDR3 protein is CASSLVVAASYEQYF. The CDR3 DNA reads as TGTGCCAGCAGCTTAGTAGTAGCGGCCTCCTACGAGCAGTACTTC.

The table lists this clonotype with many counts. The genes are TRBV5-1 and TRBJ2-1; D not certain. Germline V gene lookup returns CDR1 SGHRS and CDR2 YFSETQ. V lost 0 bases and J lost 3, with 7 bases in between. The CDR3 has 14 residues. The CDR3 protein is CASSLETDYNEQFF. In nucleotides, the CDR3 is TGCGCCAGCAGCTTGGAGACGGACTACAATGAGCAGTTCTTC.

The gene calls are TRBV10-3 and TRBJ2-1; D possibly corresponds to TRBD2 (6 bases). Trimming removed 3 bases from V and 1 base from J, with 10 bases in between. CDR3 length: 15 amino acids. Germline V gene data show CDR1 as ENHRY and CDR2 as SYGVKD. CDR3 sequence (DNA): TGTGCCATCAGTGATGAGGGAGGTTCCTACAATGAGCAGTTCTTC. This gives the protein CAISDEGGSYNEQFF.

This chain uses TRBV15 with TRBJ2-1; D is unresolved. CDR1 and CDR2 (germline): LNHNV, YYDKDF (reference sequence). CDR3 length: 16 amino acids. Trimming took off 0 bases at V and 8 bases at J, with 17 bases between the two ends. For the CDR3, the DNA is TGTGCCACCAGCAGAGATCCCCTTAACGCGAGGCATGAGCAGTTCTTC. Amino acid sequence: CATSRDPLNARHEQFF.

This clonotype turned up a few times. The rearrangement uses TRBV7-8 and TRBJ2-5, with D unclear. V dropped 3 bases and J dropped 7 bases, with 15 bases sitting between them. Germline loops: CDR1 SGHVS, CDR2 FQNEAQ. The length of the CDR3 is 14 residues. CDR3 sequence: CASSLQTQSGTQYF. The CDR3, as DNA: TGTGCCAGCAGCTTGCAGACCCAGTCAGGGACCCAGTACTTC.

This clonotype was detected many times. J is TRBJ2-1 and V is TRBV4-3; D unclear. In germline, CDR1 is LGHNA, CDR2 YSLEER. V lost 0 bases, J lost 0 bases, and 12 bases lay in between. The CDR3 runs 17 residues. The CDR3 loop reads CASSQDHALSSYNEQFF. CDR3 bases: TGCGCCAGCAGCCAAGATCATGCACTTAGCTCCTACAATGAGCAGTTCTTC.

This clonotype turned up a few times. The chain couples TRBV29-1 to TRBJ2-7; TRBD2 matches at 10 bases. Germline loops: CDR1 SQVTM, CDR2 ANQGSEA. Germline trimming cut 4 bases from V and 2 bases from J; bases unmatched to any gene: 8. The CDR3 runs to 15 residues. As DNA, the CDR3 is TGCAGCGTTGGGCTGGGACTAGCGCGAACCTACGAGCAGTACTTC. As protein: CSVGLGLARTYEQYF.

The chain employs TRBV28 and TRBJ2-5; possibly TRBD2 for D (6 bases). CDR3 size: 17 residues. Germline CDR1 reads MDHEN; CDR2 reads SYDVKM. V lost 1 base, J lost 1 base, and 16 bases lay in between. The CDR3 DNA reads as TGTGCCAGCAGTTTATATCGACTAGAGGGATCCCAAGAGACCCAGTACTTC. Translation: CASSLYRLEGSQETQYF.